This record covers a single T cell receptor (beta chain). The assay was immunoSEQ multiplex PCR, and TCRdb's table has in-frame clones only and misses some. In the table there are roughly 100,000 clones, more than 70% of which are singletons. The data are from a study of T cell responses to AZD1222 COVID-19 vaccine. The wider study: Pooling was applied to second doses at about 4 or about 12 weeks.

V shed 6 bases, J shed 8 bases, and the junction held 12 bases outside the gene matches. This CDR3 has 14 residues. Germline lookup yields CDR1 LNHDA and CDR2 SQIVND (reference sequence). This chain connects TRBV19 to TRBJ1-2, with TRBD1 matching over 7 bases. This clonotype was sampled from an adult in good health. The sequencing here drew on peripheral blood, taken on day 0 of AZD1222 vaccination. CDR3 loop: CASSNPRQGWGYTF. CDR3 nucleotides: TGTGCCAGTAGCAACCCCCGACAGGGTTGGGGCTACACCTTC.